These T cell receptor beta chains were read from a single sample in a study of CXCR3-negative and CXCR3-positive naive CD8 T cells. TCRdb reworked the 5' RACE reads into one entry per CDR3 protein, no DNA. This sample's table reports some 53,000 distinct CDR3 sequences. The material sequenced was naive CXCR3+ CD8+ T cells from blood. These TCRs come from a human donor in good health. Some clones in this sample may be carry-over from other donors' samples. Each CDR3 is given with its conserved first and last residue.

J: TRBJ2-3
V: TRBV6-5
length: 17
CDR3: CASSQDPAGGILDTQYF

J: TRBJ1-1
V: TRBV12-3/TRBV12-4
length: 14
CDR3: CASSLNGMNTEAFF

J: TRBJ1-1
V: TRBV29-1
length: 14
CDR3: CSVEGQGGNTEAFF

J: TRBJ1-6
V: TRBV7-9
length: 14
CDR3: CASSDGGGGSPLHF

J: TRBJ2-7
V: TRBV6-5
length: 12
CDR3: CASSYSPYEQYF

J: TRBJ2-1
V: TRBV6-5
length: 17
CDR3: CASSYSAGPYRVNEQFF

J: TRBJ1-5
V: TRBV6-5
length: 17
CDR3: CASSLTGALYSNQPQHF

J: TRBJ2-3
V: TRBV27
length: 13
CDR3: CASAYRVADTQYF

J: TRBJ2-3
V: TRBV7-3
length: 15
CDR3: CASSQGDFFTDTQYF

J: TRBJ1-1
V: TRBV9
length: 15
CDR3: CASSVAGSPGTEAFF

J: TRBJ2-2
V: TRBV7-9
length: 13
CDR3: CASALGNSGELFF

J: TRBJ2-7
V: TRBV13
length: 13
CDR3: CASSFREIYEQYF

J: TRBJ2-7
V: TRBV15
length: 15
CDR3: CATSRDRGGNYEQYF

J: TRBJ1-1
V: TRBV27
length: 16
CDR3: CASSTRQGIDGTEAFF

J: TRBJ2-2
V: TRBV23-1
length: 18
CDR3: CASSHHGQGRRGTGELFF

J: TRBJ1-6
V: TRBV6-5
length: 16
CDR3: CATKHRALTYNSPLHF

J: TRBJ1-4
V: TRBV20-1
length: 14
CDR3: CSARIGSQDEKLFF

J: TRBJ2-7
V: TRBV20-1
length: 11
CDR3: CSALFGPGQYF

J: TRBJ2-3
V: TRBV6-2/TRBV6-3
length: 15
CDR3: CASSYFNGGRDTQYF

J: TRBJ1-1
V: TRBV7-3
length: 18
CDR3: CASSLSLYSGQGPPEAFF

J: TRBJ1-2
V: TRBV28
length: 14
CDR3: CASSPRLGGYGYTF

J: TRBJ1-5
V: TRBV3-1
length: 13
CDR3: CASSQVPPGPQHF

J: TRBJ2-7
V: TRBV29-1
length: 15
CDR3: CSVEVPVSIGYEQYF

J: TRBJ2-5
V: TRBV7-9
length: 13
CDR3: CASSFEGSETQYF

J: TRBJ2-2
V: TRBV29-1
length: 15
CDR3: CSVEDRDRDTGELFF

J: TRBJ2-7
V: TRBV10-2
length: 13
CDR3: CASSEGPLYEQYF

J: TRBJ2-4
V: TRBV7-6
length: 15
CDR3: CASSNNRGAGAIQYF

J: TRBJ2-3
V: TRBV9
length: 15
CDR3: CASRVLAAPTDTQYF

J: TRBJ1-6
V: TRBV4-1
length: 14
CDR3: CASSLGQVNSPLHF

J: TRBJ1-6
V: TRBV7-2
length: 14
CDR3: CASSLSRVYSPLHF

J: TRBJ2-7
V: TRBV5-1
length: 13
CDR3: CASTGTADYEQYF

J: TRBJ2-7
V: TRBV12-3/TRBV12-4
length: 15
CDR3: CASTSTLSWSYEQYF

J: TRBJ2-1
V: TRBV6-1
length: 13
CDR3: CASSAEDDGEQFF

J: TRBJ2-2
V: TRBV29-1
length: 13
CDR3: CSFRAGNTGELFF

J: TRBJ2-7
V: TRBV7-9
length: 15
CDR3: CASSLELAGGDEQYF

J: TRBJ2-2
V: TRBV29-1
length: 13
CDR3: CSVHRGSGEELSF

J: TRBJ2-7
V: TRBV6-5
length: 14
CDR3: CASTPGTSGYEQYF

J: TRBJ2-2
V: TRBV6-6
length: 16
CDR3: CASRRDRGTNTGELFF

J: TRBJ2-7
V: TRBV3-1
length: 18
CDR3: CASSRKGFSGQGWNEQYF

J: TRBJ2-5
V: TRBV29-1
length: 16
CDR3: CSVITTGTGGFETQYF

J: TRBJ2-7
V: TRBV4-1
length: 15
CDR3: CASSQASPNSYEQYF

J: TRBJ2-7
V: TRBV12-3/TRBV12-4
length: 13
CDR3: CASSKTAPYEQYF

J: TRBJ2-7
V: TRBV27
length: 15
CDR3: CASSSGTSGAGEQYF

J: TRBJ2-7
V: TRBV20-1
length: 15
CDR3: CSARPDRVASYEQYF

J: TRBJ2-1
V: TRBV20-1
length: 15
CDR3: CSAPTSGGSYNEQFF

J: TRBJ2-2
V: TRBV25-1
length: 14
CDR3: CASPHSTNTGELFF

J: TRBJ2-4
V: TRBV4-3
length: 14
CDR3: CASSQGDSENIQYF

J: TRBJ2-7
V: TRBV4-3
length: 16
CDR3: CASSQDPRGTSYEQYF

J: TRBJ2-1
V: TRBV5-6
length: 15
CDR3: CASSLGGGPYNEQFF

J: TRBJ2-7
V: TRBV27
length: 14
CDR3: CASSFRDRSHEQYF